This TCR beta chain is drawn from a study of tissue T cells after allogeneic stem cell transplantation. Here immunoSEQ multiplex PCR was the method, and the copy in TCRdb shows in-frame clones only, minus some. In the table there are 7,500 to 8,500 clones, roughly a third of which are singletons. The CDR3 runs to 13 residues. The germline gives CDR1 NSQYPW, CDR2 LRSPGD (reference sequence). V lost 7 bases and J lost 4; bases outside the gene matches: 2. A few counts support this clone. Any gene name here is a mouse gene name. The observed sequence ends 1 residue before the CDR3 terminus, with the missing tail filled in from the germline J gene. Time point defined: mouse harvest day 14 after allogeneic transplant. Tail vein injection delivered 10^7 T-cell-depleted bone marrow cells and 10^6 splenic CD5+ T cells.

The V and J genes are TRBV1 and TRBJ1-5; 9 bases are shared with TRBD1. The origin of this receptor is a female BALB/c mouse given C57BL/6 T cells with graft-versus-host disease after an allogeneic hematopoietic cell transplant. Sequencing input: skin. The CDR3 bases that were read are TGCACCTGCACCGGGACAGGGAACCAGGCTCCGCTT. Its protein is CTCTGTGNQAPL. The CDR3 as a whole reads CTCTGTGNQAPLF.